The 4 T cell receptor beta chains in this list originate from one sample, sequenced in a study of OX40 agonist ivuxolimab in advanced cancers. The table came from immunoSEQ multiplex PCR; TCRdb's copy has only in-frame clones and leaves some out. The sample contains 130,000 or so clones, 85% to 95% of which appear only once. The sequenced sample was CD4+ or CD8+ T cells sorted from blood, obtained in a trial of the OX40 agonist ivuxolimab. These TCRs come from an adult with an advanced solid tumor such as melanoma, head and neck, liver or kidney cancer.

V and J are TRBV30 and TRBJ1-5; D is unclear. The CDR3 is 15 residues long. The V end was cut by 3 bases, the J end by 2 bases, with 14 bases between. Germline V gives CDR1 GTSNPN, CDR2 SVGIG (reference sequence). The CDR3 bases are TGTGCCTGGAGCCCGCGCGGGAGAGGCAATCAGCCCCAGCATTTT. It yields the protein CAWSPRGRGNQPQHF.

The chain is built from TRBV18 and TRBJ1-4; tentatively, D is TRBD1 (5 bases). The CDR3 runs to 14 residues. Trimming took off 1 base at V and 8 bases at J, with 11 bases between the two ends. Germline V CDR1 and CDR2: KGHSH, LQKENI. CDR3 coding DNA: TGTGCCAGCTCACCACAGTCAGGGTGGGAAAAACTGTTTTTT. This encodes CASSPQSGWEKLFF.

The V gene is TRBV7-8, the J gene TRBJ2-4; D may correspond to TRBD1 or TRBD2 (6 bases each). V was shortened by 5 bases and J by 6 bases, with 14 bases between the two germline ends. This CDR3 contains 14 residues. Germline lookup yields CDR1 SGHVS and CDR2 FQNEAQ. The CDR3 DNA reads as TGTGCCAGCAGCCCTGGGGGGCACTTAAACATTCAGTACTTC. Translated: CASSPGGHLNIQYF.

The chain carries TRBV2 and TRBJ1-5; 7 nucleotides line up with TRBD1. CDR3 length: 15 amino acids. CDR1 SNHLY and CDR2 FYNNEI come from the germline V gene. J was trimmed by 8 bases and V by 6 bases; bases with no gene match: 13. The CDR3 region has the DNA TGTGCCAGCAGCCGACAGGGTTTGAGTATGGAGCCCCAGCATTTT. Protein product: CASSRQGLSMEPQHF. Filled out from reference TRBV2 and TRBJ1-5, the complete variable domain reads EPEVTQTPSHQVTQMGQEVILRCVPISNHLYFYWYRQILGQKVEFLVSFYNNEISEKSEIFDDQFSVERPDGSNFTLKIRSTKLEDSAMYFCASSRQGLSMEPQHFGDGTRLSIL.